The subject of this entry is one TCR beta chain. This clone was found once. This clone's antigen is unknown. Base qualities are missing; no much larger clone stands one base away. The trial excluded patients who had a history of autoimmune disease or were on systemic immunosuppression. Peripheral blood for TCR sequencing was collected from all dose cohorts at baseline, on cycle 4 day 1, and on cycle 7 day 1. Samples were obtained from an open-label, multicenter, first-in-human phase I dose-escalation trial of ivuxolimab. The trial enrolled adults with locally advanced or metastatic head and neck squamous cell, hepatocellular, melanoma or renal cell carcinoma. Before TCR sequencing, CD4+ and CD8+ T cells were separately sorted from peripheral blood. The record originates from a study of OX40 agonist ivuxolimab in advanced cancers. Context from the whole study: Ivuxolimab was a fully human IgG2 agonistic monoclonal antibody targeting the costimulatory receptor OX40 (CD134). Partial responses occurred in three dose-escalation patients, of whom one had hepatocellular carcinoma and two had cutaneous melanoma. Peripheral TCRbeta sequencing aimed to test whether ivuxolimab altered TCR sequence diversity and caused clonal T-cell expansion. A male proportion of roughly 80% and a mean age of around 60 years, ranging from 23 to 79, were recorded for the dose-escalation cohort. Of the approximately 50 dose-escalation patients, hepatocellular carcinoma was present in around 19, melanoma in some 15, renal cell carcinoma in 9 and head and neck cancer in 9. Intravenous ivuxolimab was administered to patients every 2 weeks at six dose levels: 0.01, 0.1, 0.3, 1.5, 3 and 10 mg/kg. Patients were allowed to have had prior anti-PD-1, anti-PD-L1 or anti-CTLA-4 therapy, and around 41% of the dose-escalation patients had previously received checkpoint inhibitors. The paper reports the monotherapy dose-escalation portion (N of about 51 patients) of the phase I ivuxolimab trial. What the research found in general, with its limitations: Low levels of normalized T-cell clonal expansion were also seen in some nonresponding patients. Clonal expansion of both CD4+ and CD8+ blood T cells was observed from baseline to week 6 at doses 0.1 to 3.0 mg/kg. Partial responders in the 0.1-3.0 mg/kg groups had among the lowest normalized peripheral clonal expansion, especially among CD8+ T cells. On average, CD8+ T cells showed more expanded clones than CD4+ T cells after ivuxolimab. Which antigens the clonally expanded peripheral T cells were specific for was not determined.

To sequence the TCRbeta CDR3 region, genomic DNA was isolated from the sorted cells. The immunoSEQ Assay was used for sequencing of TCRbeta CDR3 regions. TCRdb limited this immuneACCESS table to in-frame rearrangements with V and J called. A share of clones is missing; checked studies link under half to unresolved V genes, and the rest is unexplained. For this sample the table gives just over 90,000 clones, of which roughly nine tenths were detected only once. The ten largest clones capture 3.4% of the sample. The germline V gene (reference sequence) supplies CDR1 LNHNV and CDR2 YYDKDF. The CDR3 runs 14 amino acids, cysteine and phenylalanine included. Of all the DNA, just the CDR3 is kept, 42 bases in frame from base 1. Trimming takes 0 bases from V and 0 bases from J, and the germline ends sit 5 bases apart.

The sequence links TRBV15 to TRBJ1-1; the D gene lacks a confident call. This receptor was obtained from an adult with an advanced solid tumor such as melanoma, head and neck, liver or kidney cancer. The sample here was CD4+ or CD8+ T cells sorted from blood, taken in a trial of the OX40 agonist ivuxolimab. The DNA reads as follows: TGTGCCACCAGCAGAGATACTCTGAACACTGAAGCTTTCTTT. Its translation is CATSRDTLNTEAFF.